These T cell receptor beta chains were read from a single sample in a study of blood T cell repertoires in COVID-19. Sequenced by immunoSEQ multiplex PCR; TCRdb stores in-frame clones only, minus some. The sample holds some 150,000 clones, under 90% seen once. Specimen: peripheral blood. These TCRs come from a woman at least 80 years old in a cohort sampled during active or convalescent COVID-19. Both conserved end residues are part of each CDR3. The order of the fields is CDR3 DNA, CDR3 protein, CDR3 length, J gene, D gene, V gene, clone size. The D gene is left open where the match is weak. Size is omitted from some rows. Given values are once, few, many or a class for expanded clones.

DNA: TGTGCCACCAGTGATCGACTAGCGGGGGGGTCCACAGATACGCAGTATTTT
CDR3: CATSDRLAGGSTDTQYF
length: 17
J: TRBJ2-3
D: TRBD2
V: TRBV24-1
size: .

DNA: TGTGCCAGCAGCTTGGCGGGGGGTTACAATGAGCAGTTCTTC
CDR3: CASSLAGGYNEQFF
length: 14
J: TRBJ2-1
D: TRBD2
V: TRBV7-7
size: .

DNA: TGTGCCAGCAGCTTGGGACAGCCCCTTAAAGGCACTGAAGCTTTCTTT
CDR3: CASSLGQPLKGTEAFF
length: 16
J: TRBJ1-1
D: .
V: TRBV5-8
size: .

DNA: TGTGCCAGCAGCTTCAGGGGGGAGGTGAACACTGAAGCTTTCTTT
CDR3: CASSFRGEVNTEAFF
length: 15
J: TRBJ1-1
D: TRBD1
V: TRBV7-9
size: .

DNA: TGTGCCAGCAGCTTAGCGCGGACAGGCGGAGAGCAGTTCTTC
CDR3: CASSLARTGGEQFF
length: 14
J: TRBJ2-1
D: TRBD1
V: TRBV7-2
size: .

DNA: TGTGCCAGCAGCCGCGGACAGGGGAGCTATGGCTACACCTTC
CDR3: CASSRGQGSYGYTF
length: 14
J: TRBJ1-2
D: TRBD1
V: TRBV2
size: .

DNA: TGTGCCAGTACCCGGGGAACCTATGGCTACACCTTC
CDR3: CASTRGTYGYTF
length: 12
J: TRBJ1-2
D: .
V: TRBV19
size: once

DNA: TGTGCCAGCAGTTGCCCAAGTCCGGGACAGGGTAACACTGAAGCTTTCTTT
CDR3: CASSCPSPGQGNTEAFF
length: 17
J: TRBJ1-1
D: TRBD1
V: TRBV6-7
size: .

DNA: TGCGCCAGCAGCCCCAGGACAACTAGCACAGATACGCAGTATTTT
CDR3: CASSPRTTSTDTQYF
length: 15
J: TRBJ2-3
D: .
V: TRBV5-1
size: .

DNA: TGTGCCTGGAGTGTAGAGTATAGGACAGGGCCCGCAGGGACCCAGTACTTC
CDR3: CAWSVEYRTGPAGTQYF
length: 17
J: TRBJ2-5
D: TRBD1
V: TRBV30
size: .

DNA: TGTGCCAGCAGCTTAGGAGGTGGTAGGATACGATCTTCGAACACTGAAGCTTTCTTT
CDR3: CASSLGGGRIRSSNTEAFF
length: 19
J: TRBJ1-1
D: .
V: TRBV7-2
size: .

DNA: TGTGCCAGCAGCCCCCGCCTTGTAGGGGGCGCTAACTATGGCTACACCTTC
CDR3: CASSPRLVGGANYGYTF
length: 17
J: TRBJ1-2
D: TRBD1
V: TRBV2
size: .

DNA: TGTGCCAGCTCTTTGGACACGACCCTCTATGGCTACACCTTC
CDR3: CASSLDTTLYGYTF
length: 14
J: TRBJ1-2
D: .
V: TRBV18
size: .

DNA: TGTGCCAGCAGCTCAAACACAGGCGGGGTCACCTCTGGGGCCAACGTCCTGACTTTC
CDR3: CASSSNTGGVTSGANVLTF
length: 19
J: TRBJ2-6
D: .
V: TRBV7-2
size: .

DNA: TGTGCCAGCTCACCACCGCCAGGGGGAACTGAAGCTTTCTTT
CDR3: CASSPPPGGTEAFF
length: 14
J: TRBJ1-1
D: TRBD1
V: TRBV18
size: .

DNA: TGTGCCAGTAACCCTAGCGGGGGAGGCGCAGATACGCAGTATTTT
CDR3: CASNPSGGGADTQYF
length: 15
J: TRBJ2-3
D: TRBD2
V: TRBV2
size: .

DNA: TGCGCCAGCAGCTCAGGGGGCTCCTACAATGAGCAGTTCTTC
CDR3: CASSSGGSYNEQFF
length: 14
J: TRBJ2-1
D: TRBD1
V: TRBV5-1
size: .

DNA: TGTGCCAGTAGTACGGGGGATACGCAGTATTTT
CDR3: CASSTGDTQYF
length: 11
J: TRBJ2-3
D: .
V: TRBV19
size: once

DNA: TGTGCCAGCAGCTCCCATGCGGAGACCCAGTACTTC
CDR3: CASSSHAETQYF
length: 12
J: TRBJ2-5
D: .
V: TRBV5-8
size: once

DNA: TGTGCCAGCACGTTCGACAGGGGGATTAATTCACCCCTCCACTTT
CDR3: CASTFDRGINSPLHF
length: 15
J: TRBJ1-6
D: TRBD1
V: TRBV6-5
size: .

DNA: TGCACCAGCAGCCGGGGCGGGGGCTGCACAGATACGCAGTATTTT
CDR3: CTSSRGGGCTDTQYF
length: 15
J: TRBJ2-3
D: .
V: TRBV1
size: .

DNA: TGTGCCAGCAGATCCGGGACAGCTAACTATGGCTACACCTTC
CDR3: CASRSGTANYGYTF
length: 14
J: TRBJ1-2
D: TRBD1
V: TRBV28
size: .

DNA: TGTGCCAGCAGCTTACACGGGGGTAACCAAGAGACCCAGTACTTC
CDR3: CASSLHGGNQETQYF
length: 15
J: TRBJ2-5
D: .
V: TRBV7-3
size: .

DNA: TGTGCCAGTAGTGTCCAATACAGCCGACAGGGGGCTTCGGATGGCTACACCTTC
CDR3: CASSVQYSRQGASDGYTF
length: 18
J: TRBJ1-2
D: TRBD1
V: TRBV19
size: .

DNA: TGTGCCAGTAAGGGGACAGGGATGAACACCGGGGAGCTGTTTTTT
CDR3: CASKGTGMNTGELFF
length: 15
J: TRBJ2-2
D: TRBD1
V: TRBV27
size: .

DNA: TGTGCCAGCAGCCAAGATCGGACAGGGGGTTTGGGCTACACCTTC
CDR3: CASSQDRTGGLGYTF
length: 15
J: TRBJ1-2
D: TRBD1
V: TRBV4-2
size: .

DNA: TGCGCCAGCAGCCGACTAGCGGGGGGCTCCTACGAGCAGTACTTC
CDR3: CASSRLAGGSYEQYF
length: 15
J: TRBJ2-7
D: TRBD2
V: TRBV5-1
size: .

DNA: TGTGCCAGCAGTTACGGGAGCGCGGCGCGGGAGCAGTTCTTC
CDR3: CASSYGSAAREQFF
length: 14
J: TRBJ2-1
D: .
V: TRBV6-6
size: .

DNA: TGTGCCAGCAGCTTAACCCCTTTTGGGGGCATGAACACTGAAGCTTTCTTT
CDR3: CASSLTPFGGMNTEAFF
length: 17
J: TRBJ1-1
D: .
V: TRBV11-2
size: .

DNA: TGTGCCAGCAGTCGAGACAGGGTTAATTCACCCCTCCACTTT
CDR3: CASSRDRVNSPLHF
length: 14
J: TRBJ1-6
D: TRBD1
V: TRBV27
size: few

DNA: TGCGCCAGCAGCCAGGCAGTAGCTAACTATGGCTACACCTTC
CDR3: CASSQAVANYGYTF
length: 14
J: TRBJ1-2
D: .
V: TRBV5-1
size: .

DNA: TGCGCCAGCAGCTACACAGGGGGAGCTAACTATGGCTACACCTTC
CDR3: CASSYTGGANYGYTF
length: 15
J: TRBJ1-2
D: TRBD1
V: TRBV5-1
size: .

DNA: TGTGCCAGCAGCTTGATGGACAGCTCCTACGAGCAGTACTTC
CDR3: CASSLMDSSYEQYF
length: 14
J: TRBJ2-7
D: .
V: TRBV7-9
size: .

DNA: TGTGCCACACACCCAGGGGGGAACACTGAAGCTTTCTTT
CDR3: CATHPGGNTEAFF
length: 13
J: TRBJ1-1
D: TRBD1
V: TRBV10-3
size: .

DNA: TGTGCCTGGAGTGTCACCGGGACAGCGGCGCGGGGCTACACCTTC
CDR3: CAWSVTGTAARGYTF
length: 15
J: TRBJ1-2
D: TRBD1
V: TRBV30
size: .

DNA: TGTGCCAGCAGCGTAGATCGCCAGCTGAGGGAGACCCAGTACTTC
CDR3: CASSVDRQLRETQYF
length: 15
J: TRBJ2-5
D: .
V: TRBV9
size: once

DNA: TGTGCCAGCAGCCAAGGAACAGGGCAGGCTACGCAGTATTTT
CDR3: CASSQGTGQATQYF
length: 14
J: TRBJ2-3
D: .
V: TRBV14
size: .

DNA: TGTGCCAGCAGCGTTCTCCCCGCCGGGACAGGGGAAGGCGAGCAGTACTTC
CDR3: CASSVLPAGTGEGEQYF
length: 17
J: TRBJ2-7
D: TRBD1
V: TRBV9
size: .

DNA: TGTGCCAGCAACTCGATGGGGCAGGGTGTGGAGACCCAGTACTTC
CDR3: CASNSMGQGVETQYF
length: 15
J: TRBJ2-5
D: .
V: TRBV6-5
size: .

DNA: TGTGCCTGGAGCTCTGGGGCTGGCTACACCTTC
CDR3: CAWSSGAGYTF
length: 11
J: TRBJ1-2
D: .
V: TRBV30
size: .

DNA: TGTGCCAGCAGTCTCCAGGTCGGAGCTTTCTTT
CDR3: CASSLQVGAFF
length: 11
J: TRBJ1-1
D: .
V: TRBV2
size: few

DNA: TGTGCCACCAGCAGACTAGGACAGGGGGCTCTTACCTTC
CDR3: CATSRLGQGALTF
length: 13
J: TRBJ1-2
D: TRBD1
V: TRBV15
size: once

DNA: TGTGCCAGCATTTTAGACAGGGGAGGTCAGCCCCAGCATTTT
CDR3: CASILDRGGQPQHF
length: 14
J: TRBJ1-5
D: TRBD1
V: TRBV28
size: .

DNA: TGTGCCAGCTCACCCCGACTAGCGGGGGGGCCGGATACGCAGTATTTT
CDR3: CASSPRLAGGPDTQYF
length: 16
J: TRBJ2-3
D: TRBD2
V: TRBV18
size: once

DNA: TGTGCCTGGAGTATGGGAGGGACGGCCGGGGAGCTGTTTTTT
CDR3: CAWSMGGTAGELFF
length: 14
J: TRBJ2-2
D: TRBD2
V: TRBV30
size: .

DNA: TGTGCCAGCAGTGAGGGTCGAGGTAGCACCAGAAATCAGCCCCAGCATTTT
CDR3: CASSEGRGSTRNQPQHF
length: 17
J: TRBJ1-5
D: .
V: TRBV6-1
size: .